This entry lists 2 T cell receptor beta chains sequenced from one sample in a study of blood T cell repertoires in COVID-19 (dated by TCRdb to the early 2020s). Receptor libraries were prepared by the immunoSEQ multiplex PCR assay. The table was pulled from immuneACCESS by TCRdb, which kept in-frame rearrangements only. Such tables lose some clones; where checked, under half of the loss comes from unresolved V genes, and the rest has no known cause. The sample table shows about 170,000 clones, and roughly 87% are seen once. The top ten clones comprise roughly 1.6% of the sample. Sequenced sample: peripheral blood. The origin of the receptors is a woman between 45 and 60 years old with acute or convalescent COVID-19.

This chain joins TRBV4-2 and TRBJ1-5; D might be TRBD1 (6 bases). The V end was cut by 0 bases, the J end by 0 bases, with 9 bases between. CDR1 and CDR2 (germline): LGHNA, YNFKEQ. This CDR3 has 16 residues. The DNA for the CDR3 is TGTGCCAGCAGCCAAGATCACAGGGATAGCAATCAGCCCCAGCATTTT. This encodes CASSQDHRDSNQPQHF.

This rearrangement joins TRBV6-5 to TRBJ2-7; possible D gene TRBD1, 7 bases. CDR1 is MNHEY, CDR2 SVGAGI, per germline. The V gene lost 0 bases and the J gene lost 5 bases, with 14 bases spanning the gap. The CDR3 has 15 amino acids. CDR3 coding DNA: TGTGCCAGCAGTTACTCGGGGCAGGGGGGCAACGAGCAGTACTTC. Protein sequence: CASSYSGQGGNEQYF.